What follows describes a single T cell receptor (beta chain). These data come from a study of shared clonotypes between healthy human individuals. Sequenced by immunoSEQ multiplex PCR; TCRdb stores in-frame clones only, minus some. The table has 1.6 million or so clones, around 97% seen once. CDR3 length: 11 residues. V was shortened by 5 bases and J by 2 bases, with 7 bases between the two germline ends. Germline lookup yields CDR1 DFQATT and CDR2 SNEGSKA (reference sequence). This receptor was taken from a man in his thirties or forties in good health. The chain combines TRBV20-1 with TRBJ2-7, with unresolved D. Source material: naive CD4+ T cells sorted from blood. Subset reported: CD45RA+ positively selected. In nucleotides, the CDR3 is TGCAGTGCTTTGCTACCCTACGAGCAGTACTTC. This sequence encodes CSALLPYEQYF.